This T cell receptor (beta chain) originates from a study of CD8+ T cells in alopecia areata. This clone has just a few counts. With 4 bases removed from V and 0 bases from J, the gap between germline ends came to 6 bases. This CDR3 has 12 residues. Germline CDR1 SQVTM, CDR2 ANQGSEA. Extracted RNA was reverse transcribed into cDNA, the sequencing template. Measured with immunoSEQ multiplex PCR; TCRdb has only the in-frame clones, and not every one. Of some 190,000 clones in the sample, roughly 46% were seen once. Treatment noted: oral pan-JAK inhibitor, 5-10 mg twice daily. Sequenced material: CD8+ T cells sorted from blood, taken around week 54, from a patient treated with tofacitinib. The chain has TRBV29-1 and TRBJ2-5; D is tentatively TRBD1 or TRBD2 (5 bases each). The TCR comes from a human donor with alopecia areata. The CDR3 nucleotides read TGCAGCGTTGGGGACCACCAAGAGACCCAGTACTTC. Protein sequence: CSVGDHQETQYF.